The 2 T cell receptor beta chains in this list originate from one sample, sequenced in a study of cytomegalovirus exposure and HLA in healthy donors. Some clones are missing from TCRdb's copy, which holds only in-frame ones; the method was immunoSEQ multiplex PCR. Among around 52,000 clones listed, roughly 88% were seen once. Sequenced sample: PBMCs. The receptors stem from a woman aged 30 to 39 in good health and CMV-seronegative.

V and J are TRBV29-1 and TRBJ1-4, with unresolved D. Germline V gene lookup returns CDR1 SQVTM and CDR2 ANQGSEA. The CDR3 is 14 amino acids. The V gene lost 6 bases and the J gene lost 2 bases, with 13 bases spanning the gap. In DNA form, the CDR3 reads TGCAGCGTCGCCCCGACAACTACTAATGAAAAACTGTTTTTT. It yields the protein CSVAPTTTNEKLFF.

J is TRBJ1-3 and V is TRBV30; TRBD1 matches at 11 bases. V shed 8 bases and J 3 bases; nucleotides not matched to a gene: 6. The germline V gene encodes CDR1 GTSNPN and CDR2 SVGIG (reference sequence). This CDR3 comprises 14 residues. The CDR3 bases are TGTGCCAGGGACAGGGGGAAAGTTGGAAACACCATATATTTT. Protein sequence: CARDRGKVGNTIYF. The whole variable domain, remainder taken from reference TRBV30 and TRBJ1-3, is SQTIHQWPATLVQPVGSPLSLECTVEGTSNPNLYWYRQAAGRGLQLLFYSVGIGQISSEVPQNLSASRPQDRQFILSSKKLLLSDSGFYLCARDRGKVGNTIYFGEGSWLTVV.